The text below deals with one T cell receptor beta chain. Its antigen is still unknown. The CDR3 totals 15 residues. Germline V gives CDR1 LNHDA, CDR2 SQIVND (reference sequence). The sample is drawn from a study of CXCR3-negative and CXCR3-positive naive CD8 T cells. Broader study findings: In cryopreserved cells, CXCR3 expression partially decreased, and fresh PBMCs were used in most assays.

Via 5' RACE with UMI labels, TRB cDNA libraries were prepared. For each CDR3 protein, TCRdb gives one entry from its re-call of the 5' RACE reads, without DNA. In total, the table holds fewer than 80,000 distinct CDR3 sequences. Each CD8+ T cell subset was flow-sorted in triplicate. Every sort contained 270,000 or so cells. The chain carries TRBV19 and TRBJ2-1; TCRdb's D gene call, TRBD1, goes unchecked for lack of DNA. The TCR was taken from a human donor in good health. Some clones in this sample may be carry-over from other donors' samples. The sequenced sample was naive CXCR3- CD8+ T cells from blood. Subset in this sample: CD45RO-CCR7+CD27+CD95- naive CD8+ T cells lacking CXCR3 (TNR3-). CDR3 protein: CASSIRTGDYNEQFF.